These T cell receptor beta chains were read from a single sample in a study of PD-1 blockade in classical Hodgkin lymphoma. Sequencing was performed with immunoSEQ multiplex PCR; in TCRdb, only in-frame clones are kept and a portion is missing. The table shows more than 12,000 clones, with 89% occurring only once. Sequences were derived from CD8+ T cells from blood, sampled before the fourth cycle of nivolumab. The receptors here all came from a human donor with classical Hodgkin lymphoma. The CDR3 runs from the conserved cysteine through the conserved F or W. The D gene is left open where the match is weak. Clone size appears in some rows only: once, few, many, or a class for an expanded clone.

V,D,size,CDR3
TRBV7-6,-,-,CASSLASRPTATNEKLFF
TRBV2,-,-,CASIAGTPFYEQYF
TRBV28,TRBD2,few,CASSQLRGLAGYTDTQYF
TRBV28,-,-,CASSSPAPLDEQYF
TRBV18,TRBD2,-,CASSPPLADTDTQYF
TRBV28,TRBD1,-,CASSLRTGRETQYF
TRBV9,TRBD1,-,CASSVGQGGTYEQYF
TRBV5-1,TRBD2,-,CASSYTSPEAASGEWVTQYF
TRBV5-6,TRBD1,few,CASSQGGGPGNTIYF
TRBV7-9,-,-,CASSLEVYQETQYF
TRBV6-5,TRBD2,once,CASRPRDYSYEQYF
TRBV27,-,-,CASGRNQPQHF
TRBV19,-,-,CASSIGDSRISNQPQHF
TRBV2,TRBD1,-,CASRSGTGAIHEQYF
TRBV7-6,TRBD2,once,CASSLEASGGLNEQYF
TRBV6-5,TRBD2,-,CASSYLAVYNEQFF
TRBV11-2,-,-,CASSSLGRREKLFF
TRBV7-6,-,-,CASSLVLGSAFGANVLTF
TRBV10-3,-,few,CAISDRARGYNEQFF
TRBV2,TRBD2,-,CASSWTSGRTYEQYF
TRBV6-5,-,-,CASSPGDLYGYTF
TRBV28,TRBD2,-,CAISAGEAGEQYF
TRBV28,TRBD2,-,CASSPGLAVSTDTQYF
TRBV29-1,-,-,CSYKEGNRAPYEQYF
TRBV11-1,-,-,CASSPSEDTQYF
TRBV28,-,-,CASSGDITDTQYF
TRBV19,TRBD1,-,CASSILGQHSNQPQHF
TRBV6-5,TRBD1,-,CASSYRQGRMYNEQFF
TRBV28,-,-,CASSWNRANQPQHF
TRBV9,-,-,CASSSVRDTTYNEQFF
TRBV4-1,-,-,CASSQSLLGATRGYTF
TRBV18,-,-,CASSTDTINTDTQYF
TRBV18,TRBD2,-,CASSPPFGRTYNEQFF
TRBV10-1,TRBD1,-,CASSDGTGFDEQFF
TRBV7-8,TRBD2,-,CASSPSGLAGPGANVLTF
TRBV2,-,-,CASSVERYLSYEQYF
TRBV5-6,TRBD2,-,CASSSGGSYEQYF
TRBV10-2,-,-,CASSEVAPNSGNTIYF
TRBV29-1,-,once,CSVDGADGGTDTQYF
TRBV18,-,-,CASSPGSLRYGYTF
TRBV5-5,TRBD1,-,CASSANRGEGTGELFF